The entry below describes one TCR beta chain. The data were obtained in a study of T cell changes during pregnancy in multiple sclerosis. The protocol was immunoSEQ multiplex PCR, while the TCRdb copy is restricted to in-frame clones and leaves out a portion. The table shows roughly 120,000 clones, with about 93% occurring only once. The CDR3 contains 16 residues. Germline values: CDR1 SGHKS, CDR2 YYEKEE (reference sequence). J gave up 0 bases and V 4 bases, and 7 bases lay outside the gene matches. The TCR was taken from a female donor with multiple sclerosis, enrolled in a pregnancy study. The gene calls are TRBV5-5 and TRBJ1-1; 9 nucleotides align to TRBD1. Here the sequenced sample was peripheral blood, taken before pregnancy. CDR3: CASSVSQGAMNTEAFF. The CDR3 nucleotides read TGTGCCAGCAGCGTTTCACAGGGGGCCATGAACACTGAAGCTTTCTTT. Complete variable domain (other parts from reference TRBV5-5 and TRBJ1-1): DAGVTQSPTHLIKTRGQQVTLRCSPISGHKSVSWYQQVLGQGPQFIFQYYEKEERGRGNFPDRFSARQFPNYSSELNVNALLLGDSALYLCASSVSQGAMNTEAFFGQGTRLTVV.